A selection of T cell receptor beta chains follows, all from one sample in a study of blood T cell repertoires in COVID-19. Here immunoSEQ multiplex PCR was the method, and the copy in TCRdb shows in-frame clones only, minus some. The data contain roughly 290,000 clones, 75% to 90% of them singletons. Sequenced material: PBMCs or T cells enriched from blood (not recorded which). The receptors here all came from a woman aged 40 to 55 who had recovered from COVID-19. CDR3s include the opening cysteine and the closing phenylalanine or tryptophan.

j_call	v_call	cdr3_length	cdr3_aa
TRBJ2-2	TRBV27	16	CASRSSSGGVIGELFF
TRBJ1-1	TRBV19	14	CASLGTPLNTEAFF
TRBJ1-4	TRBV6-5	14	CASSLTGNNEKLFF
TRBJ2-5	TRBV30	13	CAWSVLGWETQYF
TRBJ1-4	TRBV4-1	12	CASSQGGEKLFF
TRBJ2-7	TRBV7-9	16	CASSLMAGGPSVLQYF
TRBJ1-5	TRBV19	16	CASSITGQGSNQPQHF
TRBJ1-1	TRBV30	12	CAGAGWNTEAFF
TRBJ1-5	TRBV18	16	CASSQGQARSNQPQHF
TRBJ1-2	TRBV5-1	10	CASRGDGYTF
TRBJ2-5	TRBV5-1	15	CASRPTGGSQETQYF
TRBJ2-1	TRBV27	15	CASMPTGPSYNEQFF
TRBJ2-5	TRBV5-6	12	CASSFLRETQYF
TRBJ2-3	TRBV29-1	14	CSVEAVSSTDTQYF
TRBJ2-5	TRBV5-4	14	CASSTSRGLETQYF
TRBJ1-2	TRBV5-4	14	CASSSDRRGYGYTF
TRBJ1-1	TRBV12-1	18	CASSFDGTGCLENTEAFF
TRBJ1-5	TRBV6-1	15	CASSDRDRGNQPQHF
TRBJ2-7	TRBV7-9	14	CASSPGTGMREQYF
TRBJ1-4	TRBV5-1	15	CASSGGQGRGEKLFF
TRBJ1-2	TRBV5-1	15	CASSPSGTGAYGYTF
TRBJ1-5	TRBV10-3	15	CAISDEGQYNQPQHF